Described below is a single T cell receptor (beta chain) sequence and its context. The PCR used 60 Vbeta and 13 Jbeta primers. Sequencing was performed with immunoSEQ multiplex PCR; in TCRdb, only in-frame clones are kept and a portion is missing. Its table records more than 200,000 clones. V was shortened by 1 base and J by 3 bases, with 10 bases between the two germline ends. The germline gives CDR1 SGHVS, CDR2 FQNEAQ. This CDR3 contains 15 residues. The source of the sample is a study of cytomegalovirus exposure and HLA in healthy donors. The specimen was PBMCs. The TCR originated in a woman aged 30 to 39 in good health and CMV-seropositive. This sequence joins TRBV7-8 and TRBJ2-1, with D tentatively TRBD2 (6 bases). CDR3 in amino acids: CASSLVASDYNEQFF. CDR3 coding DNA: TGTGCCAGCAGCTTAGTGGCTAGCGACTACAATGAGCAGTTCTTC.